These 22 T cell receptor beta chains share one sample of origin, sequenced in a study of blood T cell repertoires in COVID-19. The table came from immunoSEQ multiplex PCR; TCRdb's copy has only in-frame clones and leaves some out. Here the sample spans over 25,000 clones, approximately 80% being singletons. The sequencing input was peripheral blood. The source of these receptors is a woman older than 75 with acute or convalescent COVID-19.

This clone has only a few counts. This chain uses TRBV6-2 or TRBV6-3 with TRBJ1-2; 7 bases line up with TRBD1. CDR1 and CDR2 (germline): MNHEY, SVGEGT. The CDR3 runs 13 residues. Trimming took 5 bases from V and 2 from J; bases not matched to a gene: 2. CDR3 sequence reads: CASSRTGNYGYTF. The CDR3 DNA is TGTGCCAGCAGTCGGACAGGAAACTATGGCTACACCTTC.

This sequence joins TRBV3-1 (or the pseudogene TRBV3-2) and TRBJ2-7, with a weak D call TRBD2 (5 bases). There are 16 residues in the CDR3. Germline V lookup: CDR1 LGHDT, CDR2 YNNKEL (reference sequence). Trimming removed 2 bases from V and 3 bases from J, with 17 bases in between. The CDR3 is CASSQRIRVEGYEQYF. CDR3 DNA: TGTGCCAGCAGCCAACGGATCAGAGTAGAGGGCTACGAGCAGTACTTC.

The chain combines TRBV28 with TRBJ2-7; 12 positions match TRBD2. Germline CDR1 and CDR2: MDHEN and SYDVKM. V was clipped by 7 bases and J by 5 bases; unmatched bases: 12. The CDR3 has 16 residues. CDR3 loop: CASTSFGLAGTHEQYF. The CDR3 nucleotides read TGTGCCAGCACCAGCTTTGGACTAGCGGGAACTCACGAGCAGTACTTC.

This chain uses TRBV2 with TRBJ1-6; TRBD1 agrees at 10 bases. The germline gives CDR1 SNHLY, CDR2 FYNNEI. CDR3 size: 13 residues. With V trimmed by 5 bases and J by 10 bases, 2 bases remained unmatched. The CDR3 region is CASSMGQGSPLHF. CDR3 sequence (DNA): TGTGCCAGCAGTATGGGACAGGGGTCACCCCTCCACTTT.

This CDR3 reads CASSPKVQATNTGELFF. The CDR3 region has the DNA TGTGCCAGCTCACCAAAGGTACAGGCCACAAACACCGGGGAGCTGTTTTTT. The chain combines TRBV18 with TRBJ2-2, with a possible D match to TRBD1 (5 bases). V dropped 2 bases and J dropped 2 bases, with 15 bases sitting between them. The germline V gene encodes CDR1 KGHSH and CDR2 LQKENI. The CDR3 sequence is 17 residues long.

This chain joins TRBV6-5 and TRBJ2-2; D unresolved. The germline gives CDR1 MNHEY, CDR2 SVGAGI. The germline V and J ends were trimmed by 3 bases and 0 bases, with 8 bases remaining between them. The CDR3 spans 15 residues. CDR3 amino acids: CASSYGSANTGELFF. The CDR3 coding sequence is TGTGCCAGCAGTTATGGCAGCGCGAACACCGGGGAGCTGTTTTTT.

V and J are TRBV4-1 and TRBJ2-4, with TRBD2 identical over 10 bases. The CDR3 has 18 amino acids. Trimming at V came to 1 base and at J to 2 bases, leaving 8 bases not matched to a gene. CDR1 is MGHRA and CDR2 is YSYEKL in the germline V gene. CDR3 region: CASSQGLAGRLTKNIQYF. The CDR3 region has the DNA TGCGCCAGCAGCCAAGGACTAGCGGGCCGGCTAACCAAAAACATTCAGTACTTC.

The rearrangement uses TRBV5-4 and TRBJ2-7, with TRBD2 matching over 8 bases. This CDR3 contains 15 residues. CDR1 and CDR2 (germline): SGHNT, YYREEE (reference sequence). V lost 0 bases, J lost 9 bases, and 11 bases stayed unmatched. In DNA form, the CDR3 reads TGTGCCAGCAGCTTGGTCCCGGGAGGGACTTTTAGGCAGTACTTC. As protein: CASSLVPGGTFRQYF.

This clone was found a few times. V gene TRBV10-1 combines with J gene TRBJ2-4, with 9 bases lining up with TRBD1. V was clipped by 2 bases and J by 2 bases; unmatched bases: 4. The CDR3 consists of 16 residues. Per the germline V gene, CDR1 is WNHNN and CDR2 is SYGVQD (reference sequence). CDR3 bases: TGCGCCAGCAGTGAGGGGACAGGGAGGACCAAAAACATTCAGTACTTC. As protein: CASSEGTGRTKNIQYF.

The chain is built from TRBV28 and TRBJ2-2; D is ambiguous. V lost 6 bases and J lost 0, with 8 bases in between. CDR3 length equals 14 residues. Looked up from germline, CDR1 is MDHEN and CDR2 is SYDVKM. The CDR3 coding sequence is TGTGCCAGCAGCAGGATCTCGAACACCGGGGAGCTGTTTTTT. Residues: CASSRISNTGELFF.

The chain is built from TRBV19 and TRBJ1-2; 10 nucleotides line up with TRBD1. In germline, CDR1 is LNHDA, CDR2 SQIVND (reference sequence). This CDR3 is 16 amino acids long. The V gene end was trimmed by 10 bases and the J gene end by 7 bases; junction bases not matched to a gene: 18. CDR3 DNA sequence: TGTGCCACCCTACAGCCGGGACAGGGGATGCCTTCTGGCTACACCTTC. Amino acids: CATLQPGQGMPSGYTF.

This clone occurred many times. J is TRBJ1-1 and V is TRBV9; D is uncertain. Trimming left V 0 bases short and J 7 bases short, with 13 bases between. Germline-derived CDR1 and CDR2 are SGDLS and YYNGEE. This CDR3 region has 14 residues. The CDR3 region is CASSVAYRGGEAFF. In DNA, the CDR3 is TGTGCCAGCAGCGTAGCGTATCGGGGAGGTGAAGCTTTCTTT.

CDR3 loop: CASSQARSRGYEQYF. As DNA, the CDR3 is TGCGCCAGCAGCCAGGCCAGGTCCCGTGGCTACGAGCAGTACTTC. The gene calls are TRBV4-1 and TRBJ2-7; D is ambiguous. The V end lost 3 bases, the J end lost 3 bases, and 15 bases lay between the germline ends. Per the germline V gene, CDR1 is MGHRA and CDR2 is YSYEKL. This CDR3 comprises 15 residues.

The chain is built from TRBV5-5 and TRBJ1-1; weak D call: TRBD1 (5 bases). The CDR3 runs to 12 residues. Germline V lookup: CDR1 SGHKS, CDR2 YYEKEE (reference sequence). Trimming removed 0 bases from V and 7 bases from J, with 7 bases in between. The chain's CDR3 is CASSLAGYEAFF. DNA for the CDR3: TGTGCCAGCAGCTTGGCAGGGTATGAAGCTTTCTTT.

The rearrangement links TRBV27 to TRBJ2-4; possibly TRBD1 for D (6 bases). This CDR3 contains 14 residues. Trimming removed 6 bases from V and 1 base from J, with 10 bases in between. Germline CDR1 is MNHEY and CDR2 is SMNVEV (reference sequence). The CDR3 coding sequence is TGTGCCAGCAGCCTTGACAGGGCCAAAAACATTCAGTACTTC. It is translated as CASSLDRAKNIQYF.

The chain couples TRBV5-1 to TRBJ2-7; 13 positions agree with TRBD2. V shed 0 bases, J shed 3 bases, and the junction held 3 bases outside the gene matches. The V gene's germline CDR1 is SGHRS and CDR2 YFSETQ. CDR3 size: 16 residues. Written as DNA, the CDR3 is TGCGCCAGCAGCTTGGGGACTAGCGGGAGACTCTACGAGCAGTACTTC. Translated: CASSLGTSGRLYEQYF.

The rearrangement links TRBV20-1 to TRBJ2-1; unclear D gene. The germline V gene encodes CDR1 DFQATT and CDR2 SNEGSKA (reference sequence). Trimming removed 6 bases from V and 4 bases from J, with 7 bases in between. CDR3 size: 11 residues. DNA of the CDR3: TGCAGTGCCCGGGTTTACAATGAGCAGTTCTTC. This codes for CSARVYNEQFF.

The chain employs TRBV19 and TRBJ1-5; maybe TRBD1 (5 bases). Germline V gives CDR1 LNHDA, CDR2 SQIVND (reference sequence). The CDR3 has 16 amino acids. Trimming removed 3 bases from V and 5 bases from J, with 17 bases in between. CDR3 loop: CASSIPSPGGYQPQHF. In DNA form, the CDR3 reads TGTGCCAGTAGTATCCCCTCCCCGGGGGGGTATCAGCCCCAGCATTTT. Based on the CDR3 plus reference TRBV19 and TRBJ1-5, the full variable domain is DGGITQSPKYLFRKEGQNVTLSCEQNLNHDAMYWYRQDPGQGLRLIYYSQIVNDFQKGDIAEGYSVSREKKESFPLTVTSAQKNPTAFYLCASSIPSPGGYQPQHFGDGTRLSIL.

The CDR3 here is CATSRNKQENIQYF. CDR3 DNA sequence: TGTGCCACCAGCAGAAATAAACAGGAAAACATTCAGTACTTC. V and J are TRBV15 and TRBJ2-4; maybe TRBD1 (5 bases). CDR1 and CDR2 (germline): LNHNV, YYDKDF (reference sequence). Deletions cut 2 bases from V and 5 bases from J, with 10 bases between. The CDR3 has 14 residues.

The chain couples TRBV9 to TRBJ2-1; 7 positions agree with TRBD1. The CDR3 runs to 15 residues. Unmatched junction bases numbered 4, after V lost 0 bases and J lost 4 bases. Germline V gives CDR1 SGDLS, CDR2 YYNGEE. The CDR3 DNA reads as TGTGCCAGCAGCGTAGAGGGGGCGACGTACAATGAGCAGTTCTTC. This codes for CASSVEGATYNEQFF.

This chain links TRBV24-1 with TRBJ1-2; TRBD1 matches at 7 bases. V lost 7 bases and J lost 7; bases outside the gene matches: 8. The germline V gene encodes CDR1 KGHDR and CDR2 SFDVKD. The CDR3 length is 13 residues. The CDR3 here is CATRSGQESGYTF. For the CDR3, the DNA is TGTGCCACCAGGAGCGGACAGGAAAGTGGCTACACCTTC.

The CDR3 DNA sequence: TGTGCCAGCAGTTTATACGCGGGGCGGTCCTACAATGAGCAGTTCTTC. Its protein is CASSLYAGRSYNEQFF. This chain joins TRBV28 and TRBJ2-1; D possibly corresponds to TRBD2 (6 bases). The CDR3 is made up of 16 amino acids. The V end lost 1 base, the J end lost 1 base, and 11 bases lay between the germline ends. Germline V gene sequence: CDR1 MDHEN, CDR2 SYDVKM.